Shown below are 10 T cell receptor beta chains from a single sample sequenced in a study of T cells in Graves' hyperthyroidism and ophthalmopathy. The CDR3 regions of TCR beta were amplified from RNA transcripts. Researchers ran a first-round RT-PCR on the TCR CDR3 using the HTBI primer set. MiXCR was run by TCRdb on the multiplex PCR reads, yielding one entry per CDR3 protein. The repertoire holds about 700,000 distinct CDR3 sequences, with around 13% as singletons. Specimen: blood. These receptor sequences come from a woman younger than 35 with Graves' hyperthyroidism.

This clonotype has a count of ten or more. V and J are TRBV28 and TRBJ2-2; 14 nucleotides agree with TRBD2. CDR3 size: 20 residues. J gave up 4 bases and V 4 bases, and 14 bases lay outside the gene matches. Germline V gene lookup returns CDR1 MDHEN and CDR2 SYDVKM. The CDR3 coding sequence is TGTGCCAGCAGTTCCCAACCGACTAGCGGGAGGGGTAGGGGCACCGGGGAGCTGTTTTTT. It codes for CASSSQPTSGRGRGTGELFF.

In its sample, this clonotype was seen many times. Here the CDR3 reads CASSHTPTDTQYF. The DNA for the CDR3 is TGTGCCAGCAGCCACACTCCCACAGATACGCAGTATTTT. The chain uses TRBV14 and TRBJ2-3; unclear D gene. V shed 3 bases and J shed 2 bases, with 6 bases lying between them. The CDR3 totals 13 residues. Germline lookup yields CDR1 SGHDN and CDR2 FVKESK. Supplemented by reference TRBV14 and TRBJ2-3, the full variable domain reads EAGVTQFPSHSVIEKGQTVTLRCDPISGHDNLYWYRRVMGKEIKFLLHFVKESKQDESGMPNNRFLAERTGGTYSTLKVQPAELEDSGVYFCASSHTPTDTQYFGPGTRLTVL.

The chain combines TRBV9 with TRBJ1-1; D perhaps matches TRBD1 (5 bases). Germline lookup yields CDR1 SGDLS and CDR2 YYNGEE. CDR3 length: 15 residues. Trimming pared 0 bases from V and 0 bases from J, leaving 9 bases between. The CDR3 protein is CASSVAGRLNTEAFF. CDR3 bases: TGTGCCAGCAGCGTAGCAGGGAGGTTGAACACTGAAGCTTTCTTT.

In its sample, this clonotype was seen many times. The chain couples TRBV20-1 to TRBJ1-4; a weak D match, TRBD1 (5 bases). CDR1 DFQATT and CDR2 SNEGSKA come from the germline V gene (reference sequence). The length of the CDR3 is 15 residues. Trimming removed 4 bases from V and 7 bases from J, with 19 bases in between. CDR3 sequence reads: CSATRGEGRSEKLFF. CDR3 DNA sequence: TGCAGTGCTACCCGGGGAGAGGGGAGGAGTGAAAAACTGTTTTTT.

This clonotype was recorded a few times. The chain carries TRBV12-3 or TRBV12-4 and TRBJ2-3, with 9 positions matching TRBD2. The CDR3 is 21 amino acids. The ends lost 5 bases at V and 4 bases at J; junction bases unmatched: 25. The CDR3 loop is CASSPIAGAFDPQISSDTQYF. Written as DNA, the CDR3 is TGTGCCAGCAGTCCCATAGCGGGAGCCTTTGACCCGCAAATTAGTTCAGATACGCAGTATTTT.

This clonotype has at least ten counts. V gene TRBV27 combines with J gene TRBJ2-3; no clear D gene. This CDR3 contains 16 residues. The V end lost 3 bases, the J end lost 0 bases, and 13 bases lay between the germline ends. Germline-derived CDR1 and CDR2 are MNHEY and SMNVEV (reference sequence). Written as DNA, the CDR3 is TGTGCCAGCAGTTTCTTTTTCCGTGGCAGCACAGATACGCAGTATTTT. Translated: CASSFFFRGSTDTQYF.

This chain joins TRBV6-1 and TRBJ2-1; D is ambiguous. Trimming shortened V by 8 bases and J by 1 base, and 21 bases separated the two germline ends. Per the germline V gene, CDR1 is MNHNS and CDR2 is SASEGT. The CDR3 consists of 17 residues. As DNA, the CDR3 is TGTGCCAGCCTTAAAGATGACGGGCGACCATCCTACAATGAGCAGTTCTTC. It specifies CASLKDDGRPSYNEQFF.

The sample holds a few counts of this clonotype. A much larger clone differs by one base, so this may be a read error. The rearrangement links TRBV30 to TRBJ1-5, with TRBD1 matching 8 bases. CDR1 is GTSNPN, CDR2 SVGIG, per germline (reference sequence). The CDR3 totals 13 residues. Unmatched junction bases numbered 7, after V lost 7 bases and J lost 5 bases. The CDR3 bases are TGTGCCTTAGGACAGGGTAATCATCAGCCCCAGCATTTT. This gives the protein CALGQGNHQPQHF.

This clonotype has more than one count but fewer than ten. The V and J genes are TRBV30 and TRBJ2-7; D ambiguous. This CDR3 comprises 13 residues. The germline gives CDR1 GTSNPN, CDR2 SVGIG (reference sequence). Trimming took off 4 bases at V and 3 bases at J, with 13 bases between the two ends. The CDR3 DNA sequence: TGTGCCTGGACACCCAACGTGGGCTACGAGCAGTACTTC. Its protein product is CAWTPNVGYEQYF.

In this sample, this clonotype turned up once. The chain links TRBV5-1 to TRBJ2-1; weak D call: TRBD2 (5 bases). The CDR3 spans 13 residues. V gave up 3 bases and J gave up 7 bases, with 11 bases separating them. The V gene's germline CDR1 is SGHRS and CDR2 YFSETQ. The chain's CDR3 is CASSSTTLNEQFF. The CDR3 DNA reads as TGCGCCAGCAGCTCGACTACTTTGAATGAGCAGTTCTTC.